This entry describes one TCR beta chain. What it binds is unknown. Genomic DNA per cell subset filled all wells of several immunoSEQ plates. The protocol was immunoSEQ multiplex PCR, while the TCRdb copy is restricted to in-frame clones and leaves out a portion. The sample records about 1.5 million clones, around 98% being singletons. This sample is drawn from a study of shared clonotypes between healthy human individuals. The study's findings and limits: Read depth was anticipated to influence clonotype sharing among donors. In contrast to clonotypes shared by all four donors, non-shared clonotypes had lower generation probabilities.

The germline gives CDR1 MGHDK, CDR2 SYGVNS. The CDR3 loop spans 16 amino acids. Trimming removed 7 bases at V and 2 bases at J, with 17 bases between. The sample taken for sequencing was naive CD4+ T cells sorted from blood. The subset is: CD45RA+ positively selected. This chain links TRBV25-1 with TRBJ2-2; TRBD1 or TRBD2 may be the D gene (5 bases each). This sequence originates from a man aged 30 to 39 in good health. As DNA, the CDR3 is TGTGCCAGCATCAAAACGGGGCAGGTTAACACCGGGGAGCTGTTTTTT. Protein product: CASIKTGQVNTGELFF. The full variable domain, its missing parts supplied by reference TRBV25-1 and TRBJ2-2, is EADIYQTPRYLVIGTGKKITLECSQTMGHDKMYWYQQDPGMELHLIHYSYGVNSTEKGDLSSESTVSRIRTEHFPLTLESARPSHTSQYLCASIKTGQVNTGELFFGEGSRLTVL.